Detailed here is one T cell receptor beta chain. Its specificity is not known. This sample is drawn from a study of graft-versus-host responses after intestinal transplantation. Looked up from germline, CDR1 is MNHEY and CDR2 is SVGAGI. This CDR3 comprises 15 residues. The J segment lost 3 bases and the V segment lost 6 bases, leaving 10 bases of the junction unmatched. Repertoires were generated with immunoSEQ multiplex PCR, while TCRdb's copy carries only in-frame clones and drops some. The sample has 90,000 to 150,000 clones; approximately 95% are singletons. The clonotype originates from a human donor who received an intestinal transplant. The gene calls are TRBV6-5 and TRBJ2-7; TRBD1 aligns across 8 bases. Source: unstimulated CD4+ T cells sorted from spleen or lymph node cells, taken before intestinal transplant. The CDR3 reads CASSRIIGQGYEQYF. Written as DNA, the CDR3 is TGTGCCAGCAGCCGTATTATTGGACAGGGCTACGAGCAGTACTTC.